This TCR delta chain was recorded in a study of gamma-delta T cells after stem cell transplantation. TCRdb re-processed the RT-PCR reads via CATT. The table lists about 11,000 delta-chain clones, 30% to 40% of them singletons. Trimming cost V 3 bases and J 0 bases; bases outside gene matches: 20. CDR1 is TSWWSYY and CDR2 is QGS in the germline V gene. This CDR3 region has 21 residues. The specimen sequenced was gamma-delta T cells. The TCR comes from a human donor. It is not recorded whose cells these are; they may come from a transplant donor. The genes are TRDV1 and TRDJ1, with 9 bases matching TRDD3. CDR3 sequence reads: CALGDRSPCLLGDAHTDKLIF. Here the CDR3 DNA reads TGTGCTCTTGGGGACCGATCCCCTTGCCTACTGGGGGACGCCCACACCGATAAACTCATCTTT.